A selection of T cell receptor beta chains follows, all from one sample in a study of blood T cell repertoires in COVID-19. Method: immunoSEQ multiplex PCR; TCRdb's copy keeps in-frame clones and lacks some. The sample holds some 210,000 clones, 84% seen once. Sequenced material: peripheral blood. These TCRs come from a human donor in a cohort sampled during active COVID-19. The CDR3 runs from the conserved cysteine through the conserved F or W. Each record gives: clone size, D gene, CDR3 length, J gene, V gene, CDR3 protein, CDR3 DNA. A D gene is named only where the DNA matches it firmly. Expanded clones are given a class, and other clones once, few, many or no size at all.

>.|.|15|TRBJ1-2|TRBV9
CASSVGGEAIYGYTF
TGTGCCAGCAGCGTAGGGGGGGAAGCTATCTATGGCTACACCTTC
>.|.|14|TRBJ2-5|TRBV29-1
CSVATLMGGKTQYF
TGCAGCGTTGCCACTCTTATGGGAGGAAAGACCCAGTACTTC
>.|.|12|TRBJ1-1|TRBV29-1
CSVAGGDTEAFF
TGCAGCGTTGCTGGTGGAGACACTGAAGCTTTCTTT
>once|.|17|TRBJ2-3|TRBV5-1
CASSLRGFSGSTDTQYF
TGCGCCAGCAGCTTGAGGGGTTTTTCGGGCAGCACAGATACGCAGTATTTT
>once|.|16|TRBJ2-6|TRBV3-1/TRBV3-2
CASRPGQFSGANVLTF
TGTGCCAGCAGACCTGGACAGTTCTCTGGGGCCAACGTCCTGACTTTC
>.|.|16|TRBJ2-1|TRBV6-5
CASSYSAGIGNNEQFF
TGTGCCAGCAGTTACTCCGCGGGAATAGGTAACAATGAGCAGTTCTTC
>once|.|14|TRBJ1-2|TRBV27
CASTKAGRSGVYTF
TGTGCCAGCACCAAAGCGGGACGGTCGGGGGTCTACACCTTC
>.|.|16|TRBJ1-6|TRBV9
CASSQRPTGSNSPLHF
TGTGCCAGCAGCCAAAGACCTACAGGGAGTAATTCACCCCTCCACTTT
>once|.|14|TRBJ2-7|TRBV5-1
CASSLGSSSYEQYF
TGCGCCAGCAGCCTCGGGAGTAGCTCCTACGAGCAGTACTTC
>.|.|13|TRBJ1-3|TRBV30
CAWRAGTGNTIYF
TGTGCCTGGAGAGCAGGGACTGGAAACACCATATATTTT
>few|.|15|TRBJ1-1|TRBV30
CAWSLLDRPNTEAFF
TGTGCCTGGAGTTTGTTGGACAGACCGAACACTGAAGCTTTCTTT
>.|TRBD1|17|TRBJ1-1|TRBV24-1
CATSEDGRGVGDTEAFF
TGTGCCACCAGTGAGGACGGCAGGGGGGTCGGGGACACTGAAGCTTTCTTT
>.|TRBD1|15|TRBJ2-7|TRBV5-1
CASSPTGTGGSEQYF
TGCGCCAGCAGCCCTACCGGGACAGGGGGTAGCGAGCAGTACTTC
>few|TRBD1|13|TRBJ1-1|TRBV19
CASTNTGGAEAFF
TGTGCCAGTACTAATACAGGGGGAGCTGAAGCTTTCTTT
>.|.|14|TRBJ1-1|TRBV28
CASSVSSGAPRAFF
TGTGCCAGCAGCGTCAGTTCCGGAGCGCCCCGGGCTTTCTTT
>.|.|14|TRBJ1-5|TRBV6-5
CASSYSSRNQPQHF
TGTGCCAGCAGTTACTCGAGTCGCAATCAGCCCCAGCATTTT
>.|.|15|TRBJ2-3|TRBV24-1
CATSIGPGSPDTQYF
TGTGCCACCAGTATAGGACCTGGGAGCCCAGATACGCAGTATTTT
>.|.|15|TRBJ2-2|TRBV30
CAWSDSGLKAGELFF
TGTGCCTGGAGTGACTCTGGACTAAAGGCCGGGGAGCTGTTTTTT
>.|.|13|TRBJ2-1|TRBV12-3/TRBV12-4
CASSTGLYNEQFF
TGTGCCAGCAGTACCGGACTGTACAATGAGCAGTTCTTC
>.|TRBD1|15|TRBJ1-5|TRBV28
CASRMTGGHNQPQHF
TGTGCCAGCAGAATGACAGGGGGACACAATCAGCCCCAGCATTTT
>once|.|13|TRBJ1-1|TRBV27
CASSLYRTTEAFF
TGTGCCAGCAGTTTATACAGGACAACTGAAGCTTTCTTT
>.|TRBD1|18|TRBJ1-1|TRBV5-1
CASSHGRRDRGLNTEAFF
TGCGCCAGCAGCCATGGTCGCAGGGACAGGGGATTGAACACTGAAGCTTTCTTT
>once|.|12|TRBJ2-1|TRBV28
CASKGGVNEQFF
TGTGCCAGCAAAGGAGGGGTCAATGAGCAGTTCTTC
>few|TRBD2|16|TRBJ2-2|TRBV7-2
CASSLTSGIGTGELFF
TGTGCCAGCAGCTTGACTAGCGGGATCGGCACCGGGGAGCTGTTTTTT
>.|TRBD2|17|TRBJ2-5|TRBV19
CASSPGDLRGGLETQYF
TGTGCCAGTAGTCCCGGCGACTTGCGGGGGGGCCTGGAGACCCAGTACTTC
>.|.|13|TRBJ2-2|TRBV12-3/TRBV12-4
CASSSSVDGELFF
TGTGCCAGCAGTTCCTCGGTTGACGGGGAGCTGTTTTTT
>.|.|15|TRBJ1-5|TRBV9
CASSVGGSSNQPQHF
TGTGCCAGCAGCGTAGGCGGGAGTAGCAATCAGCCCCAGCATTTT
>.|.|16|TRBJ1-1|TRBV18
CASSLIEGVSGTEAFF
TGTGCCAGCTCACTAATCGAGGGGGTTTCCGGAACTGAAGCTTTCTTT
>.|TRBD1|16|TRBJ2-1|TRBV24-1
CATSGGTVLTYNEQFF
TGTGCCACCAGTGGTGGGACAGTGCTCACCTACAATGAGCAGTTCTTC
>.|TRBD2|16|TRBJ2-1|TRBV11-2
CASSSRGGRLHNEQFF
TGTGCCAGCAGCTCCAGAGGCGGGAGGCTCCACAATGAGCAGTTCTTC
>.|.|13|TRBJ1-5|TRBV5-5
CASSLQAGQPQHF
TGTGCCAGCAGCTTGCAGGCCGGTCAGCCCCAGCATTTT
>few|.|13|TRBJ1-2|TRBV27
CASSLREGYGYTF
TGTGCCAGCAGTTTACGGGAGGGATATGGCTACACCTTC
>.|TRBD2|13|TRBJ2-1|TRBV12-3/TRBV12-4
CASLLADVNEQFF
TGTGCCAGCTTACTAGCGGATGTCAATGAGCAGTTCTTC
>once|.|14|TRBJ1-5|TRBV7-9
CASSPTGSNQPQHF
TGTGCCAGCAGCCCCACAGGGAGCAATCAGCCCCAGCATTTT
>.|.|16|TRBJ2-7|TRBV28
CASSFRLQGKMAEQYF
TGTGCCAGCAGTTTTCGCCTACAGGGAAAGATGGCCGAGCAGTACTTC
>few|TRBD2|16|TRBJ2-5|TRBV3-1/TRBV3-2
CATGLAGGRLGETQYF
TGTGCCACGGGACTAGCGGGGGGGCGGCTCGGAGAGACCCAGTACTTC
>once|TRBD2|17|TRBJ2-7|TRBV5-8
CASSAGLAGGLSYEQYF
TGTGCCAGCAGCGCGGGACTAGCGGGAGGGTTATCCTACGAGCAGTACTTC
>few|TRBD2|15|TRBJ2-5|TRBV18
CASTHSGASQETQYF
TGTGCCAGTACTCATAGCGGGGCAAGCCAAGAGACCCAGTACTTC